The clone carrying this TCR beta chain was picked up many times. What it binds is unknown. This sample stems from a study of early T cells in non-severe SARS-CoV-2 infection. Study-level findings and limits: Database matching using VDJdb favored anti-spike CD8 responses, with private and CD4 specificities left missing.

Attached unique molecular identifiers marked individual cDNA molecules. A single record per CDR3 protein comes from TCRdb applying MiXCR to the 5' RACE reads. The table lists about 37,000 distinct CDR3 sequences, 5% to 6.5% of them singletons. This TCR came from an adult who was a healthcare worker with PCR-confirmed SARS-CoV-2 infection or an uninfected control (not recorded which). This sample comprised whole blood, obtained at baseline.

The CDR3 loop reads CASSQERGLARITGELFF. The CDR3 DNA follows: TGCGCCAGCAGCCAAGAACGGGGTTTGGCTAGAATCACCGGGGAGCTGTTTTTT. The rearrangement uses TRBV4-3 and TRBJ2-2, with a possible D match to TRBD2 (5 bases). The V and J ends lost 0 bases and 4 bases respectively, with 18 bases between them. CDR3 length: 18 amino acids. CDR1 is LGHNA, CDR2 YSLEER, per germline.